This TCR beta chain was recovered during a study of T cell changes during pregnancy in multiple sclerosis. Germline trimming cut 10 bases from V and 4 bases from J; bases unmatched to any gene: 8. The CDR3 is 13 residues long. From germline, CDR1 is ENHRY and CDR2 SYGVKD. TCRdb keeps only in-frame clones here, not all; method: immunoSEQ multiplex PCR. The table lists 29,000 or so clones, about 89% of them singletons. This chain joins TRBV10-3 and TRBJ1-1; TRBD1 aligns across 8 bases. The source is a female donor with multiple sclerosis, enrolled in a pregnancy study. This specimen consisted of CD8+ T cells from peripheral blood mononuclear cells, obtained after pregnancy. CDR3 nucleotides: TGTGCCACCAGGGGGCTGTGGAGCACTGAAGCTTTCTTT. This translates into CATRGLWSTEAFF.